A selection of T cell receptor beta chains follows, all from one sample in a study of blood T cell repertoires in COVID-19. Generated by immunoSEQ multiplex PCR, the TCRdb table keeps only in-frame clones and is missing some. The sample lists 250,000 to 300,000 clones; around nine tenths were seen once. Sequenced sample: PBMCs or T cells enriched from blood (not recorded which). Receptor source: a woman aged 60-75 years who had recovered from COVID-19. CDR3s leave out the opening cysteine and the closing phenylalanine or tryptophan. Each record gives: V gene, clone size, CDR3 protein. Size is omitted from some rows. Given values are once, few, many or a class for expanded clones.

v_call: TRBV19
clone_size: NA
cdr3_aa: ASTATRTGARNGYT

v_call: TRBV10-3
clone_size: NA
cdr3_aa: AISERKAGYEQY

v_call: TRBV18
clone_size: NA
cdr3_aa: ASSPKDRTGPTYEQY

v_call: TRBV12-3/TRBV12-4
clone_size: NA
cdr3_aa: ASSLTVDTQY

v_call: TRBV6-5
clone_size: NA
cdr3_aa: ASRGSGETGELF

v_call: TRBV28
clone_size: NA
cdr3_aa: ATQLLWGGTYNEQF

v_call: TRBV10-3
clone_size: NA
cdr3_aa: AISERTSGGNNEQF

v_call: TRBV30
clone_size: NA
cdr3_aa: AWSVTGAEAF

v_call: TRBV27
clone_size: once
cdr3_aa: ASSFGGLNNEQF

v_call: TRBV7-2
clone_size: NA
cdr3_aa: ASSLPGQGGYGYT

v_call: TRBV7-2
clone_size: NA
cdr3_aa: ASSLYRGGQETQY

v_call: TRBV5-1
clone_size: NA
cdr3_aa: ASSLTAFTYEQY

v_call: TRBV28
clone_size: few
cdr3_aa: ASSFIGQTYGYT

v_call: TRBV29-1
clone_size: NA
cdr3_aa: SVEDTAGGYGYT

v_call: TRBV11-2
clone_size: NA
cdr3_aa: ASSLDLAGTSGNTIY

v_call: TRBV5-1
clone_size: NA
cdr3_aa: ASSLEGQWTDTQY

v_call: TRBV15
clone_size: NA
cdr3_aa: ATSRAVGSLRTDTQY

v_call: TRBV4-2
clone_size: NA
cdr3_aa: ASSQEMRSNEKLF

v_call: TRBV18
clone_size: once
cdr3_aa: ASSRGTGNYNEQF

v_call: TRBV30
clone_size: NA
cdr3_aa: AWGVGMRRELF

v_call: TRBV6-5
clone_size: NA
cdr3_aa: ASSLGTGVSPLH

v_call: TRBV11-3
clone_size: NA
cdr3_aa: ASSPLTGRTGELF

v_call: TRBV11-2
clone_size: NA
cdr3_aa: ASSPVVAGVEQF

v_call: TRBV5-1
clone_size: NA
cdr3_aa: ASGLGGPSGELF

v_call: TRBV29-1
clone_size: few
cdr3_aa: SAYPPNEKLF

v_call: TRBV2
clone_size: NA
cdr3_aa: ASMQDSGPQH

v_call: TRBV30
clone_size: few
cdr3_aa: ACAPRAYEQY

v_call: TRBV15
clone_size: NA
cdr3_aa: ATSRGNSGRAAKNIQY

v_call: TRBV25-1
clone_size: NA
cdr3_aa: ARKNGNREHGYT

v_call: TRBV9
clone_size: NA
cdr3_aa: ASSVERTSAAF

v_call: TRBV5-6
clone_size: NA
cdr3_aa: ASSPGTPMSGLH

v_call: TRBV29-1
clone_size: NA
cdr3_aa: SVGGTGNNDQPQH

v_call: TRBV28
clone_size: NA
cdr3_aa: ASSYTPRAYEQY

v_call: TRBV28
clone_size: NA
cdr3_aa: ASSRDQSRGNTIY